This T cell receptor beta chain was retrieved from a study of CD8+CD57+ T cells in acquired aplastic anemia. Overall study results and limits: Patients and controls shared 25 to 30 CD8+ CDR3 sequences, which appeared highly expressed in patients and within their immunodominant clones. Patients and controls were not found to differ significantly in CD8+ Simpson's diversity.

This clonotype came up many times. Its target is not known. CDR3 length: 15 amino acids. The germline V gene has CDR1 LNHDA and CDR2 SQIVND (reference sequence). V was cut by 2 bases and J by 3 bases, with 14 bases left in between. Researchers used genomic DNA as the template to profile TCR beta VDJ and CDR3. MiXCR, applied by TCRdb to the reads, yields one record per CDR3 protein. The sample includes over 150,000 distinct CDR3 sequences, roughly half of them seen just once. Input material: sorted CD4+, CD8+, or CD8+CD57+ T cells (not recorded which) from PBMCs. The sequence was obtained from a human donor in good health, serving as a control. The rearrangement links TRBV19 to TRBJ2-7; D call uncertain. CDR3 in amino acids: CASSIQAVANYEQYF. In DNA form, the CDR3 reads TGTGCCAGTAGTATACAGGCAGTGGCTAACTACGAGCAGTACTTC.